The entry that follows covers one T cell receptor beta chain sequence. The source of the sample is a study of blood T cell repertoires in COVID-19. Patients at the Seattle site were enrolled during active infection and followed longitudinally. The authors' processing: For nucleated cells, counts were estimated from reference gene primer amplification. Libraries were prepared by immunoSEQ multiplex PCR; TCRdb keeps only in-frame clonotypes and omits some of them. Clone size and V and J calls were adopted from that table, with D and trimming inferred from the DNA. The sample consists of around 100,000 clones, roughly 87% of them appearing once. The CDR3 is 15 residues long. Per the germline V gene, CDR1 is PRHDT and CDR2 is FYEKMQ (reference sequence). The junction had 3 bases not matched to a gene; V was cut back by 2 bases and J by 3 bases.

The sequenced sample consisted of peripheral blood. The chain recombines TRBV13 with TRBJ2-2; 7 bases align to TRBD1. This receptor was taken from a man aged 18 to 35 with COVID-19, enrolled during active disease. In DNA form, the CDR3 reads TGTGCCAGCAGCTTACCCGACAGGGACACCGGGGAGCTGTTTTTT. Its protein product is CASSLPDRDTGELFF.